A single sample gave rise to the 17 T cell receptor beta chains below, sequenced in a study of blood T cell repertoires in COVID-19. Method: immunoSEQ multiplex PCR; TCRdb's copy keeps in-frame clones and lacks some. This table holds some 140,000 clones, approximately 83% found once. The material sequenced was peripheral blood. These receptors were obtained from a woman aged 45 to 65 who had recovered from COVID-19.

This sequence joins TRBV9 and TRBJ1-6, with D possibly matching TRBD1 (5 bases). Germline-derived CDR1 and CDR2 are SGDLS and YYNGEE. V was clipped by 0 bases and J by 10 bases, with 8 bases between them. CDR3 length: 13 residues. The CDR3 coding sequence is TGTGCCAGCAGCGTAGGCAGGGCATCACCCCTCCACTTT. Translated: CASSVGRASPLHF.

The chain combines TRBV5-1 with TRBJ2-1; 7 nucleotides line up with TRBD2. Losses at the gene ends were 0 bases for V and 5 bases for J; bases not matched to a gene: 8. Germline V CDR1 and CDR2: SGHRS, YFSETQ. This CDR3 contains 16 residues. CDR3 nucleotide sequence: TGCGCCAGCAGCTTGGAGGGTCGAGCGGGGAACAATGAGCAGTTCTTC. Its translation is CASSLEGRAGNNEQFF. The complete variable domain, with remaining parts taken from reference TRBV5-1 and TRBJ2-1, reads KAGVTQTPRYLIKTRGQQVTLSCSPISGHRSVSWYQQTPGQGLQFLFEYFSETQRNKGNFPGRFSGRQFSNSRSEMNVSTLELGDSALYLCASSLEGRAGNNEQFFGPGTRLTVL.

This clone occurred a few times. The rearrangement joins TRBV5-1 to TRBJ2-7; D uncertain. This CDR3 spans 15 amino acids. Trimming took 3 bases from V and 2 from J, leaving 15 bases between them. Germline CDR1 SGHRS, CDR2 YFSETQ. The CDR3 bases are TGCGCCAGCAGCTCCCTGACGGGTACAACCTACGAGCAGTACTTC. Protein: CASSSLTGTTYEQYF.

The chain couples TRBV5-8 to TRBJ2-5; D ambiguous. Trimming removed 3 bases at V and 3 bases at J, with 15 bases between. The germline gives CDR1 SGHTS, CDR2 YDEGEE. This CDR3 has 15 residues. The CDR3 region is CASSSTSIVEETQYF. CDR3 in DNA: TGTGCCAGCAGCTCGACTTCTATCGTGGAAGAGACCCAGTACTTC.

The chain carries TRBV18 and TRBJ2-7, with 14 bases matching TRBD2. Looked up from germline, CDR1 is KGHSH and CDR2 is LQKENI. The CDR3 contains 16 residues. Trimming cost V 5 bases and J 2 bases; bases outside gene matches: 5. The CDR3 bases are TGTGCCAGCTCAACAGTGGGACTAGCGGGAGCCTACGAGCAGTACTTC. Its protein product is CASSTVGLAGAYEQYF.

A few counts support this clone. The V call is TRBV18, the J call TRBJ2-1, with 8 bases lining up with TRBD2. CDR3 size: 18 residues. Germline V gives CDR1 KGHSH, CDR2 LQKENI. V shed 1 base and J 0 bases; nucleotides not matched to a gene: 8. The CDR3 loop is CASSPRASGSSSYNEQFF. CDR3 in DNA: TGTGCCAGCTCACCACGGGCTAGCGGGTCCTCCTCCTACAATGAGCAGTTCTTC.

The V and J genes are TRBV10-2 and TRBJ2-7; 11 positions agree with TRBD2. CDR3 size: 15 residues. V trimming: 8 bases; J trimming: 4 bases; junction bases outside the gene matches: 10. Per germline, CDR1 WSHSY and CDR2 SAAADI. CDR3 coding DNA: TGCGCCAGCCAGACCCGTAGCGGGGGGGCGTACGAGCAGTACTTC. It is translated as CASQTRSGGAYEQYF.

The rearrangement links TRBV5-4 to TRBJ1-2, with no clear D. This CDR3 is 15 amino acids long. Trimming removed 1 base at V and 2 bases at J, with 12 bases between. CDR1 and CDR2 from the germline V gene are SGHNT and YYREEE (reference sequence). CDR3 protein: CASSLLGGKNYGYTF. The CDR3 DNA reads TGTGCCAGCAGCTTGTTGGGAGGGAAGAACTATGGCTACACCTTC.

The chain recombines TRBV12-3 or TRBV12-4 with TRBJ2-2; unclear D gene. V was pared by 7 bases and J by 1 base, with 4 bases between. The CDR3 runs 12 residues. The CDR3 here is CASNLNTGELFF. The DNA of the CDR3 is TGTGCCAGCAACTTGAACACCGGGGAGCTGTTTTTT.

This clone was counted a single time. The V and J genes are TRBV6-1 and TRBJ1-2, with 9 bases lining up with TRBD1. From germline, CDR1 is MNHNS and CDR2 SASEGT. There are 14 residues in the CDR3. V lost 3 bases, J lost 11 bases, and 10 bases stayed unmatched. This chain's CDR3 is CASSEGQGVKKYTF. The CDR3 DNA is TGTGCCAGCAGTGAGGGACAGGGCGTCAAAAAGTACACCTTC.

The chain carries TRBV4-3 and TRBJ2-3; D perhaps matches TRBD2 (5 bases). Germline V gene data show CDR1 as LGHNA and CDR2 as YSLEER. The CDR3 runs 15 residues. V lost 2 bases and J 1 base, leaving 10 bases between the germline ends. The DNA for the CDR3 is TGCGCCAGCAGCCAATTTGTCGGGGGCACAGATACGCAGTATTTT. Translated, it gives CASSQFVGGTDTQYF.

The V and J genes are TRBV6-5 and TRBJ1-4; D gene unclear. Trimming stripped 7 bases from V and 8 bases from J, with 5 bases between. This CDR3 comprises 10 residues. Germline-derived CDR1 and CDR2 are MNHEY and SVGAGI. CDR3 coding DNA: TGTGCCAGCATGGGCGAAAAACTGTTTTTT. Residues: CASMGEKLFF.

CDR3 bases: TGTGCCAGCAGCACCACCTCCGGGACTAGCGGAAAAGAGACCCAGTACTTC. Translating gives CASSTTSGTSGKETQYF. This chain joins TRBV7-3 and TRBJ2-5; TRBD2 aligns across 11 bases. J lost 3 bases, V lost 5 bases, and 11 bases had no gene match. Germline V CDR1 and CDR2: SGHTA, FQGTGA. There are 17 residues in the CDR3.

J is TRBJ1-4 and V is TRBV10-1; D gene uncertain. Germline CDR1 is WNHNN and CDR2 is SYGVQD (reference sequence). This CDR3 comprises 15 residues. V was cut by 0 bases and J by 1 base, with 6 bases left in between. The CDR3 sequence is CASSESPGTNEKLFF. The CDR3 DNA sequence: TGCGCCAGCAGTGAGTCACCGGGAACTAATGAAAAACTGTTTTTT.

V and J are TRBV7-2 and TRBJ1-3; D remains ambiguous. The CDR3 spans 14 residues. The germline V and J ends were trimmed by 5 bases and 1 base, with 9 bases remaining between them. Germline V gene data show CDR1 as SGHTA and CDR2 as FQGNSA. The CDR3 loop reads CASSRTGSGNTIYF. CDR3 bases: TGTGCCAGCAGCCGGACGGGATCTGGAAACACCATATATTTT. The complete variable domain, with remaining parts taken from reference TRBV7-2 and TRBJ1-3, reads GAGVSQSPSNKVTEKGKDVELRCDPISGHTALYWYRQSLGQGLEFLIYFQGNSAPDKSGLPSDRFSAERTGGSVSTLTIQRTQQEDSAVYLCASSRTGSGNTIYFGEGSWLTVV.

This CDR3 reads CASSQSGTRNEQFF. The DNA of the CDR3 is TGTGCCAGTAGTCAGAGCGGAACAAGGAATGAGCAGTTCTTC. The chain is built from TRBV19 and TRBJ2-1; a possible D gene is TRBD2 (5 bases). Per the germline V gene, CDR1 is LNHDA and CDR2 is SQIVND (reference sequence). V was trimmed by 5 bases and J by 7 bases, leaving 15 bases between them. This CDR3 comprises 14 residues.

The chain has TRBV6-5 and TRBJ2-1; the match to TRBD2 covers 9 bases. V lost 2 bases and J lost 5; bases outside the gene matches: 4. CDR1 and CDR2 (germline): MNHEY, SVGAGI. This CDR3 is built from 15 residues. CDR3 in amino acids: CASSYVAGGNNEQFF. DNA of the CDR3: TGTGCCAGCAGTTACGTCGCGGGGGGGAACAATGAGCAGTTCTTC.